This T cell receptor (beta chain) was sequenced in a study of shared clonotypes between healthy human individuals. The authors' processing: ImmunoSEQ supplied junction-only sequences lacking quality scores, so filtering was different. Measured with immunoSEQ multiplex PCR; TCRdb has only the in-frame clones, and not every one. V and J calls plus clone size are reproduced from that table; the DNA served to infer D and trimming. The sample yields about 710,000 clones, 55% to 85% seen once. This CDR3 is built from 13 residues. Trimming removed 6 bases at V and 7 bases at J, with 16 bases between. Per the germline V gene, CDR1 is SNHLY and CDR2 is FYNNEI. Each sample came from a Caucasian adult donor living in Nashville, Tennessee.

V usage is TRBV2 and J usage is TRBJ2-7; possibly TRBD2 for D (5 bases). This clonotype originated in a woman aged 25 to 45 in good health. The specimen sequenced was memory CD4+ T cells sorted from blood. Subset given: CD45RA-negative fraction. CDR3 loop: CASSRGERFEQYF. The CDR3 DNA sequence: TGTGCCAGCAGCCGCGGCGAGCGGTTTGAGCAGTACTTC. Together with reference TRBV2 and TRBJ2-7, the CDR3 gives the full variable domain: EPEVTQTPSHQVTQMGQEVILRCVPISNHLYFYWYRQILGQKVEFLVSFYNNEISEKSEIFDDQFSVERPDGSNFTLKIRSTKLEDSAMYFCASSRGERFEQYFGPGTRLTVT.